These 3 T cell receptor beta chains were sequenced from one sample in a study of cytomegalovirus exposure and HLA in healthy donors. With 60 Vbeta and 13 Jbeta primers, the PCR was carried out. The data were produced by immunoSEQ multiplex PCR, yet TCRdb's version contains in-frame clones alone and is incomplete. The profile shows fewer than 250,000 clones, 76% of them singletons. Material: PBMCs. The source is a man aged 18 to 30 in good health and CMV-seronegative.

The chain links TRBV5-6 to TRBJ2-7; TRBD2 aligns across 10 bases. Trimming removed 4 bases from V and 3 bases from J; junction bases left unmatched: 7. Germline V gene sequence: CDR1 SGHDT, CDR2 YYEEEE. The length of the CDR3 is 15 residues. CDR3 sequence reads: CASSPGTSVNYEQYF. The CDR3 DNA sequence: TGTGCCAGCAGCCCCGGGACTAGCGTAAACTACGAGCAGTACTTC.

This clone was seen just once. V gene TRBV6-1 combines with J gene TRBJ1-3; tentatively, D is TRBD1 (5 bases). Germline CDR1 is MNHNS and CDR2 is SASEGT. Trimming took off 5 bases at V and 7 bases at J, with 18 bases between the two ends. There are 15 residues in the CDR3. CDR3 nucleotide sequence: TGTGCCAGCAGTTTTAGACCTACGGAGGGGAACACCATATATTTT. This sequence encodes CASSFRPTEGNTIYF.

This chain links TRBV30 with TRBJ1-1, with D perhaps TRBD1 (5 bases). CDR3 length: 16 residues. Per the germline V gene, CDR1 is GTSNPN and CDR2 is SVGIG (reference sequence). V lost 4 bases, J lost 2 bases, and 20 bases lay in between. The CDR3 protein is CAWTSPWGVPNTEAFF. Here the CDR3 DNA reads TGTGCCTGGACTTCCCCGTGGGGGGTCCCCAACACTGAAGCTTTCTTT.